This entry concerns a single TCR beta chain. Trimming took off 3 bases at V and 7 bases at J, with 15 bases between the two ends. Germline CDR1 SNHLY, CDR2 FYNNEI. This CDR3 is built from 14 residues. TCRdb reprocessed the RT-PCR reads via MiXCR and lists one record per CDR3 protein. Of about 24,000 distinct CDR3 sequences in the sample, about 30% are singletons; the top ten hold 48%. The data are from a study of patients and donors after allogeneic stem cell transplantation. The rearrangement links TRBV2 to TRBJ2-5; D gene uncertain. This TCR was sampled from a human donor who was either an allogeneic HSCT recipient or a stem cell or donor lymphocyte infusion donor (not recorded which). It is not recorded whose cells these are; they may come from a transplant donor. The sample comprised blood, either unsorted or a sorted T cell fraction (not recorded which). The CDR3, as DNA: TGTGCCAGCAGTGATCGGTCCTATAAAGGGACCCAGTACTTC. It codes for CASSDRSYKGTQYF. Full variable domain (outside the CDR3, taken from reference TRBV2 and TRBJ2-5): EPEVTQTPSHQVTQMGQEVILRCVPISNHLYFYWYRQILGQKVEFLVSFYNNEISEKSEIFDDQFSVERPDGSNFTLKIRSTKLEDSAMYFCASSDRSYKGTQYFGPGTRLLVL.